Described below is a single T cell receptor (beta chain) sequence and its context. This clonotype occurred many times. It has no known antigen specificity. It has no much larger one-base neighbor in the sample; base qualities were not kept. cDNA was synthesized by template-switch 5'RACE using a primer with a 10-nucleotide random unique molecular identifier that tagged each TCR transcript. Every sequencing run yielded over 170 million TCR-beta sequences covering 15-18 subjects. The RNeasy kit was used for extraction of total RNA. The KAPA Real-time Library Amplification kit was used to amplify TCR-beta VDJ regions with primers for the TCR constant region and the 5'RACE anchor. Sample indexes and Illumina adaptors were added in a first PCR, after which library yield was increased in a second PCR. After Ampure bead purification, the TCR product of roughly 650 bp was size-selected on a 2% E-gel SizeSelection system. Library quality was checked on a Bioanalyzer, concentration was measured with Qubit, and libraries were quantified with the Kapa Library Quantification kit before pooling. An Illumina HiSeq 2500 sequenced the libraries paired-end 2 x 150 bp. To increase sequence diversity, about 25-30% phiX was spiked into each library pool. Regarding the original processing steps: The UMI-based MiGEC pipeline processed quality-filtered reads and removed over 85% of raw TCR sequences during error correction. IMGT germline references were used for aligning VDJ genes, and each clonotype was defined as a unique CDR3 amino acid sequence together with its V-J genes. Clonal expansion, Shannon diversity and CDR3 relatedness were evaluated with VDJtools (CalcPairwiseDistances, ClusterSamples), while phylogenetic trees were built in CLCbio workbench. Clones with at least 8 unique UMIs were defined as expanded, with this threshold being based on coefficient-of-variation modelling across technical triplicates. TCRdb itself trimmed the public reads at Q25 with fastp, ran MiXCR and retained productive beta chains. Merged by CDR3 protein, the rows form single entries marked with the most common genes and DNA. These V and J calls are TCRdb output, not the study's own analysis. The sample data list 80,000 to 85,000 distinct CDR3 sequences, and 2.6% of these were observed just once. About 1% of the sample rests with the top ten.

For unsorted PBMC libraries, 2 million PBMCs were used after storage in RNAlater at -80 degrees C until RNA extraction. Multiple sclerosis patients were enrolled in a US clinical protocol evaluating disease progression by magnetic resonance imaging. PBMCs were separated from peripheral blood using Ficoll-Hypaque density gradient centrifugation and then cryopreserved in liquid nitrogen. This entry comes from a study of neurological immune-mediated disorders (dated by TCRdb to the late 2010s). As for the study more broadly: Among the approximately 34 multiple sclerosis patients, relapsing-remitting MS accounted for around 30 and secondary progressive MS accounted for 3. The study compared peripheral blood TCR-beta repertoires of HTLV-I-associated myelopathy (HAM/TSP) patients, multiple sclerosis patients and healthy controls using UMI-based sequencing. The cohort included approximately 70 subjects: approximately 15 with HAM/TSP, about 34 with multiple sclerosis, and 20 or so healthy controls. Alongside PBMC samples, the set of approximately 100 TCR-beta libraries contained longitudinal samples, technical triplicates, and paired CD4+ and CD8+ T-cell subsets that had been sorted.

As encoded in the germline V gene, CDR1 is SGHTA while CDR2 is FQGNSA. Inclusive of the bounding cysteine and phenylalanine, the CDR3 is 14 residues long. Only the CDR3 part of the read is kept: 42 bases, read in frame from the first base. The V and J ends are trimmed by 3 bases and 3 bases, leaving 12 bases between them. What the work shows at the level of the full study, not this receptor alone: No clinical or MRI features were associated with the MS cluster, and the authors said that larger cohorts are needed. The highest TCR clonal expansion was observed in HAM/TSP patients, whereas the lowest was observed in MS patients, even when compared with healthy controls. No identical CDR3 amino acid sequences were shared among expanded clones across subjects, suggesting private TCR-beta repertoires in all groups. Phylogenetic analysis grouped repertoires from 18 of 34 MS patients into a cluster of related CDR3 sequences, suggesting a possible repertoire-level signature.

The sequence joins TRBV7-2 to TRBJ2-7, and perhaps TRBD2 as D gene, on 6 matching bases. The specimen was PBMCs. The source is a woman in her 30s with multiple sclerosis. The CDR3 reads CASSLGLNNYEQYF. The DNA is TGTGCCAGCAGCTTGGGACTGAATAACTACGAGCAGTACTTC.